This passage covers 27 T cell receptor beta chains from one sample sequenced in a study of blood T cell repertoires in COVID-19. TCRdb's table, derived via immunoSEQ multiplex PCR, lists solely in-frame clones and lacks some. The table includes over 200,000 clones, 65% to 90% detected once. The sample taken for sequencing was PBMCs or T cells enriched from blood (not recorded which). The receptors derive from a woman in her 30s who had been exposed to COVID-19.

About this clone itself: This same CDR3 is encoded by further DNA sequences in the sample. The chain recombines TRBV5-1 with TRBJ1-4, with 7 bases aligning to TRBD1. CDR1 SGHRS and CDR2 YFSETQ come from the germline V gene. J lost 6 bases, V lost 2 bases, and 4 bases had no gene match. The CDR3 is 14 amino acids. CDR3 in amino acids: CASSFGQGDEKLFF. CDR3 nucleotide sequence: TGCGCCAGCAGCTTTGGGCAGGGGGATGAAAAACTGTTTTTT.

The chain has TRBV27 and TRBJ1-6; D is perhaps TRBD1 (5 bases). The V end lost 5 bases, the J end lost 8 bases, and 16 bases lay between the germline ends. Germline V lookup: CDR1 MNHEY, CDR2 SMNVEV (reference sequence). This CDR3 has 15 amino acids. Written as DNA, the CDR3 is TGTGCCAGCAGTCAGGTAGGAGGGACTTATTCACCCCTCCACTTT. Its protein is CASSQVGGTYSPLHF.

This chain uses TRBV14 with TRBJ2-1; perhaps TRBD2 as D (6 bases). This CDR3 region has 18 residues. Trimming pared 1 base from V and 2 bases from J, leaving 18 bases between. Germline-derived CDR1 and CDR2 are SGHDN and FVKESK. The CDR3 DNA sequence: TGTGCCAGCAGCCAAGGGATTGGATCAGGAGGGGCCTACAATGAGCAGTTCTTC. This codes for CASSQGIGSGGAYNEQFF.

The chain links TRBV10-1 to TRBJ2-5; TRBD1 matches at 11 bases. CDR1 WNHNN and CDR2 SYGVQD come from the germline V gene (reference sequence). V trimming: 6 bases; J trimming: 5 bases; junction bases outside the gene matches: 5. The CDR3 sequence is 14 residues long. The CDR3 region is CASSGQGADETQYF. As DNA, the CDR3 is TGCGCCAGCAGCGGACAGGGGGCGGATGAGACCCAGTACTTC.

This chain links TRBV4-1 with TRBJ1-1, with D tentatively TRBD1 (5 bases). V shed 1 base and J shed 4 bases, with 7 bases lying between them. The CDR3 has 13 amino acids. Germline V gene data show CDR1 as MGHRA and CDR2 as YSYEKL. In DNA form, the CDR3 reads TGCGCCAGCAGCCAAGGGCAGGGCACTGAAGCTTTCTTT. This codes for CASSQGQGTEAFF.

This sequence joins TRBV11-3 and TRBJ2-1; D perhaps matches TRBD2 (6 bases). CDR3 length: 16 amino acids. The V end was cut by 1 base, the J end by 8 bases, with 18 bases between. Looked up from germline, CDR1 is SGHNT and CDR2 is YENEEA. In nucleotides, the CDR3 is TGTGCCAGCAGCTTAGGACTAGTCGGTAGGGTATATGAGCAGTTCTTC. As protein: CASSLGLVGRVYEQFF.

The rearrangement joins TRBV25-1 to TRBJ2-7; 10 nucleotides match TRBD1. Germline CDR1 is MGHDK and CDR2 is SYGVNS. The V and J ends lost 4 bases and 0 bases, in that order; junction bases with no gene match: 12. The CDR3 spans 18 residues. CDR3 in amino acids: CASSGLLGDRGGSYEQYF. CDR3 nucleotide sequence: TGTGCCAGCAGTGGACTTTTAGGGGACAGGGGAGGCTCCTACGAGCAGTACTTC.

J is TRBJ2-7 and V is TRBV6-5; TRBD1 aligns across 9 bases. V lost 0 bases, J lost 5 bases, and 5 bases stayed unmatched. The CDR3 is 15 residues long. CDR1 is MNHEY and CDR2 is SVGAGI in the germline V gene. CDR3 sequence: CASSYSLTGGNEQYF. For the CDR3, the DNA is TGTGCCAGCAGTTACTCCCTGACAGGGGGAAACGAGCAGTACTTC.

This clone has just a few counts. V usage is TRBV28 and J usage is TRBJ1-1, with a tentative D call TRBD1 (5 bases). The ends were cut back, 5 bases at V and 4 bases at J, with 11 bases in the middle. The CDR3 contains 13 residues. Per germline, CDR1 MDHEN and CDR2 SYDVKM. DNA for the CDR3: TGTGCCAGCAGTCTCCCAGGGTTCACTGAAGCTTTCTTT. Protein sequence: CASSLPGFTEAFF.

The chain recombines TRBV2 with TRBJ1-4; no firm D call. Germline V gene data show CDR1 as SNHLY and CDR2 as FYNNEI. The CDR3 covers 13 residues. The V end was cut by 7 bases, the J end by 0 bases, with 6 bases between. CDR3 DNA: TGTGCCAGCAATGCGGCAACTAATGAAAAACTGTTTTTT. Its translation: CASNAATNEKLFF.

The chain combines TRBV12-3 or TRBV12-4 with TRBJ2-2; no firm D call. The CDR3 covers 12 residues. The V end lost 6 bases, the J end lost 7 bases, and 9 bases lay between the germline ends. As DNA, the CDR3 is TGTGCCAGCAGCCCGTCTAGCGGGGAGCTGTTTTTT. This gives the protein CASSPSSGELFF.

For the CDR3, the DNA is TGTGCCAGCAGTGACCAGGGGATAGGCACTGAAGCTTTCTTT. This codes for CASSDQGIGTEAFF. V usage is TRBV2 and J usage is TRBJ1-1; D possibly corresponds to TRBD1 (6 bases). V dropped 3 bases and J dropped 4 bases, with 12 bases sitting between them. In germline, CDR1 is SNHLY, CDR2 FYNNEI. This CDR3 has 14 amino acids.

This clone has just one count. The chain combines TRBV6-5 with TRBJ1-2, with 8 nucleotides matching TRBD1. The J segment lost 4 bases and the V segment lost 7 bases, leaving 8 bases of the junction unmatched. CDR1 is MNHEY, CDR2 SVGAGI, per germline. The CDR3 runs to 14 residues. CDR3 coding DNA: TGTGCCAGCATCCCAGGGGGCGTGGGCTATGGCTACACCTTC. Translated, it gives CASIPGGVGYGYTF.

The gene calls are TRBV2 and TRBJ1-1, with a possible D match to TRBD1 (5 bases). V lost 6 bases to trimming and J lost 5 bases, with 19 bases between them. Germline assignment: CDR1 SNHLY and CDR2 FYNNEI. The CDR3 consists of 15 residues. CDR3 region: CASRAVPRGGTEAFF. CDR3 nucleotides: TGTGCCAGCAGAGCGGTCCCACGGGGGGGTACTGAAGCTTTCTTT. Supplemented by reference TRBV2 and TRBJ1-1, the full variable domain reads EPEVTQTPSHQVTQMGQEVILRCVPISNHLYFYWYRQILGQKVEFLVSFYNNEISEKSEIFDDQFSVERPDGSNFTLKIRSTKLEDSAMYFCASRAVPRGGTEAFFGQGTRLTVV.

This clone was seen a few times. V is TRBV7-9 and J is TRBJ1-6; 9 bases align to TRBD1. This CDR3 has 16 residues. Unmatched junction bases numbered 3, after V lost 5 bases and J lost 1 base. From germline, CDR1 is SEHNR and CDR2 FQNEAQ (reference sequence). CDR3 protein: CASSRDRESYNSPLHF. The CDR3 DNA sequence: TGTGCCAGCAGCCGGGACAGGGAATCCTATAATTCACCCCTCCACTTT.

The rearrangement uses TRBV10-2 and TRBJ1-2; D not certain. CDR1 and CDR2 (germline): WSHSY, SAAADI. Trimming removed 4 bases from V and 5 bases from J, with 11 bases in between. The CDR3 is made up of 13 amino acids. CDR3 in DNA: TGCGCCAGCAGTGTAGGACTTCGGTATGGCTACACCTTC. Its translation: CASSVGLRYGYTF.

This clone was detected only once. This chain links TRBV7-9 with TRBJ2-7; D perhaps matches TRBD1 (7 bases). CDR1 and CDR2 (germline): SEHNR, FQNEAQ (reference sequence). Between the trimmed V and J ends, which lost 1 base and 6 bases, there was a span of 13 bases. This CDR3 is built from 14 residues. In DNA form, the CDR3 reads TGTGCCAGCAGCTTAGACCAGGGGGACTGCGAGCAGTACTTC. It yields the protein CASSLDQGDCEQYF.

This rearrangement joins TRBV11-2 to TRBJ2-1, with D maybe TRBD2 (5 bases). The germline V and J ends were trimmed by 5 bases and 10 bases, with 12 bases remaining between them. This CDR3 comprises 12 residues. Germline V gene sequence: CDR1 SGHAT, CDR2 FQNNGV. The CDR3, as DNA: TGTGCCAGCAGCCAAACTAGGCGGGAGCAGTTCTTC. This sequence encodes CASSQTRREQFF.

The rearrangement uses TRBV5-6 and TRBJ1-2, with 8 bases matching TRBD1. J was trimmed by 4 bases and V by 0 bases; bases with no gene match: 5. The CDR3 spans 15 residues. The V gene's germline CDR1 is SGHDT and CDR2 YYEEEE. Written as DNA, the CDR3 is TGTGCCAGCAGCTTGGAGGCAGGGGGCGGCTATGGCTACACCTTC. Amino acid sequence: CASSLEAGGGYGYTF.

V and J are TRBV3-1 (or the pseudogene TRBV3-2) and TRBJ1-1; D remains unclear. The CDR3 totals 16 residues. V lost 4 bases, J lost 0 bases, and 15 bases lay in between. Germline CDR1 is LGHDT and CDR2 is YNNKEL (reference sequence). The CDR3 here is CASSLGGKSMNTEAFF. The CDR3 DNA follows: TGTGCCAGCAGCCTCGGCGGTAAGTCCATGAACACTGAAGCTTTCTTT.

The chain recombines TRBV18 with TRBJ1-1, with 7 bases matching TRBD1. There are 15 residues in the CDR3. V was clipped by 4 bases and J by 4 bases; unmatched bases: 9. Germline CDR1 reads KGHSH; CDR2 reads LQKENI. The CDR3 DNA is TGTGCCAGCTCACGCAACAGACAGGGCGGCACTGAAGCTTTCTTT. It encodes CASSRNRQGGTEAFF. The full variable domain, in which reference TRBV18 and TRBJ1-1 provide the parts outside the CDR3, is NAGVMQNPRHLVRRRGQEARLRCSPMKGHSHVYWYRQLPEEGLKFMVYLQKENIIDESGMPKERFSAEFPKEGPSILRIQQVVRGDSAAYFCASSRNRQGGTEAFFGQGTRLTVV.

The V call is TRBV7-9, the J call TRBJ1-3, with 9 bases aligning to TRBD1. Losses at the gene ends were 1 base for V and 4 bases for J; bases not matched to a gene: 8. The CDR3 is 17 residues long. CDR1 SEHNR and CDR2 FQNEAQ come from the germline V gene (reference sequence). CDR3: CASSLVLGTGSGNTIYF. The CDR3, as DNA: TGTGCCAGCAGCTTAGTTCTCGGGACAGGGTCCGGAAACACCATATATTTT.

V gene TRBV7-9 combines with J gene TRBJ1-2, with 7 positions matching TRBD1. The germline gives CDR1 SEHNR, CDR2 FQNEAQ (reference sequence). This CDR3 region has 15 residues. V lost 2 bases and J lost 5; bases outside the gene matches: 8. CDR3: CASSLLGGMEYGYTF. DNA of the CDR3: TGTGCCAGCAGCTTACTAGGGGGCATGGAGTATGGCTACACCTTC.

The rearrangement joins TRBV4-1 to TRBJ2-7; 7 bases match TRBD1. V lost 1 base, J lost 1 base, and 4 bases stayed unmatched. CDR1 MGHRA and CDR2 YSYEKL come from the germline V gene. The length of the CDR3 is 15 residues. In DNA, the CDR3 is TGCGCCAGCAGCCAAGCAAAGACAGGGTCCTACGAGCAGTACTTC. Translation gives CASSQAKTGSYEQYF.

The V gene is TRBV19, the J gene TRBJ2-7; possible D gene TRBD1, 5 bases. Per the germline V gene, CDR1 is LNHDA and CDR2 is SQIVND (reference sequence). Trimming removed 7 bases from V and 5 bases from J, with 15 bases in between. This CDR3 spans 13 amino acids. The DNA of the CDR3 is TGTGCCAGTACCGAAAGGGGTTTCGACGAGCAGTACTTC. It translates to CASTERGFDEQYF. Full variable domain (missing parts from reference TRBV19 and TRBJ2-7): DGGITQSPKYLFRKEGQNVTLSCEQNLNHDAMYWYRQDPGQGLRLIYYSQIVNDFQKGDIAEGYSVSREKKESFPLTVTSAQKNPTAFYLCASTERGFDEQYFGPGTRLTVT.

This chain uses TRBV19 with TRBJ2-7, with 10 bases lining up with TRBD2. Trimming cost V 2 bases and J 3 bases; bases outside gene matches: 4. The CDR3 covers 15 residues. Germline V gives CDR1 LNHDA, CDR2 SQIVND (reference sequence). This CDR3 reads CASSIQAGGFYEQYF. CDR3 DNA: TGTGCCAGTAGTATACAAGCGGGGGGGTTCTACGAGCAGTACTTC.

This clone showed up just once. CDR3 residues: CASSLDTRINNSPLHF. DNA of the CDR3: TGTGCCAGCAGCTTAGACACCAGAATTAATAATTCACCCCTCCACTTT. The genes are TRBV7-8 and TRBJ1-6, with no clear D. The CDR3 is 16 amino acids. V lost 1 base and J 5 bases, leaving 12 bases between the germline ends. From germline, CDR1 is SGHVS and CDR2 FQNEAQ.